The subject of this entry is one TCR beta chain. No cognate antigen has been identified for it. Nothing much larger sits one base from this clone, and base qualities are not available. TCRbeta CDR3 regions were amplified from genomic DNA by means of the immunoSEQ Assay, a bias-controlled multiplex PCR. On the study's bioinformatics: The number of nucleated cells in each sample was estimated from the amplification of reference gene primers within the assay. To quantify the absolute abundance of each unique TCRbeta CDR3 rearrangement, sequence reads were collapsed and filtered. For each sample, productive Simpson clonality was calculated as the square root of Simpson's diversity index over productive rearrangements. What TCRdb holds here is the immuneACCESS table cut down to in-frame rearrangements. Part of the clones is not present; checked against another copy, under half of the missing clones reflect an unresolved V gene, and the others are unexplained. The V and J calls and clone size come from that table; D and trimming were worked out from the DNA. Counted in this sample were about 76,000 clones; roughly 85% of them appeared once. The ten largest clones add up to 9.6% of the sample.

The entry originates in a study of blood T cell repertoires in COVID-19 (dated by TCRdb to the early 2020s). With respect to the entire study: Samples covering the acute and convalescent phases of COVID-19 were provided by collaborators in the United States, Italy and Spain. Where HLA class I and class II types were available, the types were taken from metadata supplied by the sample provider, not from assay-based typing. The repertoires were released in a freely available public database meant as a resource for research on the immune response to SARS-CoV-2. The sample metadata nearly always contained a de-identified subject ID, COVID-19 status, age in years and sex. The material from the prospective study consisted of cDNA or gDNA derived from T cells, B-cell-depleted T cells, or PBMCs. The samples were drawn from two sources: the first 160 participants of the ongoing ImmuneRACE study, and 1,000 to 1,500 subjects contributed by 6 global collaborators. The dataset comprised deeply sampled blood TCRbeta repertoires from subjects exposed to, actively infected with, or recovered from COVID-19. Paper-wide results and their limitations: The amount of clinical and demographic metadata varied by source and participant and was provided uncurated.

The CDR3 contains 17 residues, cysteine and phenylalanine counted. Just the 51-base CDR3 DNA is kept, in frame starting at base 1. V loses 5 bases of germline sequence and J loses 3 bases, and the interval between the two ends is 19 bases. CDR1 and CDR2 are drawn from the germline V gene: SGHVS, FNYEAQ. One collaborating source in Seattle enrolled patients during active infection and followed them longitudinally through the course of disease. Collaborating institutions collected whole blood in K2EDTA tubes following their own protocols. For TCRbeta analysis, collaborators shipped samples in one of three forms: frozen whole blood, isolated PBMCs, or DNA extracted from either of those sample types.

Sequenced input: peripheral blood. This chain is built from TRBV7-6 and TRBJ2-2; TRBD2 might be the D gene, on 7 matching bases. This clonotype was obtained from a man between 45 and 60 years old with COVID-19, enrolled during active disease. The bases read TGTGCCAGCAGCCCCCAAGGGGGGGGCCTGGACACCGGGGAGCTGTTTTTT. Translated, this gives CASSPQGGGLDTGELFF.